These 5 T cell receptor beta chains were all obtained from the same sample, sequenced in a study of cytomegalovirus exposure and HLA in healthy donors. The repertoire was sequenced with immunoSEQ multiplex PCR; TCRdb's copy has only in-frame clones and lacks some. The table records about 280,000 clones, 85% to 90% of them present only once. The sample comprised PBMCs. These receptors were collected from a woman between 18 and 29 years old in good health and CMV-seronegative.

This CDR3 is CASSVDRDSYNEQFF. CDR3 nucleotides: TGTGCCAGCAGCGTGGACAGGGATTCCTACAATGAGCAGTTCTTC. This chain connects TRBV7-3 to TRBJ2-1; 8 bases are shared with TRBD1. The CDR3 consists of 15 residues. Germline V gives CDR1 SGHTA, CDR2 FQGTGA. Unmatched junction bases numbered 4, after V lost 5 bases and J lost 1 base. The whole variable domain, filled in from reference TRBV7-3 and TRBJ2-1, reads GAGVSQTPSNKVTEKGKYVELRCDPISGHTALYWYRQSLGQGPEFLIYFQGTGAADDSGLPNDRFFAVRPEGSVSTLKIQRTERGDSAVYLCASSVDRDSYNEQFFGPGTRLTVL.

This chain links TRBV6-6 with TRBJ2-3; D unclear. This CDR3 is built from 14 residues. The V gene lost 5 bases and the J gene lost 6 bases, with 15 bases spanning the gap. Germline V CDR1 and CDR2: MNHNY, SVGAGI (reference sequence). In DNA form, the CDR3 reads TGTGCCAGCAGTCTACTTTTATCACAGGATACGCAGTATTTT. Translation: CASSLLLSQDTQYF.

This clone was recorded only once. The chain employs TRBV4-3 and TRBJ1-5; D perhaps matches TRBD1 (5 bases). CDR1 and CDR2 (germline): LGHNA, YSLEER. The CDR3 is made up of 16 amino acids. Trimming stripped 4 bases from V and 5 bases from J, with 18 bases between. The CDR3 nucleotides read TGCGCCAGCAGCCGCAACGTCGGGGGAAATGATCAGCCCCAGCATTTT. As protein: CASSRNVGGNDQPQHF.

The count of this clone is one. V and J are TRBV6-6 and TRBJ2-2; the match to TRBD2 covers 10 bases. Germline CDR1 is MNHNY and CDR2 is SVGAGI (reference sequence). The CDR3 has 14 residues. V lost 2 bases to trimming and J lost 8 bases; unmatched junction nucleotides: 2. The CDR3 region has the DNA TGTGCCAGCAGTTACCTAGCGGGAGCGGGGGAGCTGTTTTTT. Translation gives CASSYLAGAGELFF.

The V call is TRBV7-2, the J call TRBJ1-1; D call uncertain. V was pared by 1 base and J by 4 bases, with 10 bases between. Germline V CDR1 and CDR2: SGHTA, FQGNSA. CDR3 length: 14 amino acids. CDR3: CASSLDTGSTEAFF. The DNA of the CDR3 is TGTGCCAGCAGCTTAGACACGGGGTCCACTGAAGCTTTCTTT. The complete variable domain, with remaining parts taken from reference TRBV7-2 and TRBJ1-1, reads GAGVSQSPSNKVTEKGKDVELRCDPISGHTALYWYRQSLGQGLEFLIYFQGNSAPDKSGLPSDRFSAERTGGSVSTLTIQRTQQEDSAVYLCASSLDTGSTEAFFGQGTRLTVV.